Listed here is a single T cell receptor beta chain. Antigen unknown. The germline gene is not matched at one end of the junction; a read error may be the cause. The length of the CDR3 is 16 residues. Germline V lookup: CDR1 SGHDT, CDR2 YYEEEE. The sample originates from a study of cytomegalovirus exposure and HLA in healthy donors. At the level of the study: An early data release held tens of millions of unique TCRs from HLA-typed donors.

Findings and limits, study-wide: In an earlier analysis, productive rearrangement rates for most beta V segments clustered near 87% or 30%.

13 Jbeta primers and 60 Vbeta primers were used for the PCR. Repertoires were generated with immunoSEQ multiplex PCR, while TCRdb's copy carries only in-frame clones and drops some. Of tens of thousands of clones in the sample, roughly 80% were seen once. The chain carries TRBV5-6 and TRBJ2-7; 7 nucleotides match TRBD1. The TCR was taken from a man aged 50 to 60 in good health and CMV-seronegative. The sequencing sample was made of PBMCs. The CDR3 DNA reads as TGTGCCAGCACCTTGGGGGAGACAGGGAGTTGGTACGAGCAGTACTTC. This translates into CASTLGETGSWYEQYF.